This TCR beta chain was retrieved from a study of identical twins. Findings of the study overall: Insertions ran lower in abundant cord blood beta clonotypes, though not in memory repertoires.

TCRdb itself ran the 5' RACE reads through MiXCR, one entry per CDR3 protein. The sample records 650,000 to 750,000 distinct CDR3 sequences, over 20% being singletons. The donors were all healthy and Caucasian. With V trimmed by 6 bases and J by 6 bases, 11 bases remained unmatched. The CDR3 consists of 15 residues. CDR1 and CDR2 (germline): DFQATT, SNEGSKA (reference sequence). At least ten counts were recorded for this clonotype. Antigen specificity is unknown. The data also belong to a second study, concerning T cells expressing NK-cell markers.

This clonotype was sampled from a woman younger than 30 in good health. The sample taken for sequencing was PBMCs. The V call is TRBV20-1, the J call TRBJ2-3; 11 bases align to TRBD2. The CDR3 is CSAPTPGTSGDTQYF. DNA for the CDR3: TGCAGTGCCCCCACTCCCGGGACTAGCGGCGATACGCAGTATTTT.